These 4 T cell receptor beta chains came from one sample sequenced in a study of PD-L1 blockade in urothelial cancer. The sample's time point: peripheral blood 6 weeks after treatment start. Profiling relied on immunoSEQ multiplex PCR, and the TCRdb table lists in-frame clones only, not all of them. The table has 45,000 to 55,000 clones, approximately 86% seen once. Sequences were derived from PBMCs, sampled around atezolizumab (anti-PD-L1) treatment. These receptors were taken from a man in his fifties or sixties with urothelial cancer.

This rearrangement joins TRBV11-2 to TRBJ1-2; no clear D. CDR1 and CDR2 (germline): SGHAT, FQNNGV. The CDR3 consists of 16 residues. Trimming stripped 7 bases from V and 3 bases from J, with 21 bases between. The CDR3 DNA sequence: TGTGCCAGCACCCTACTGCGCGGCTCGATCCACTATGGCTACACCTTC. Encoded protein: CASTLLRGSIHYGYTF. Full variable domain (remainder filled in from reference TRBV11-2 and TRBJ1-2): EAGVAQSPRYKIIEKRQSVAFWCNPISGHATLYWYQQILGQGPKLLIQFQNNGVVDDSQLPKDRFSAERLKGVDSTLKIQPAKLEDSAVYLCASTLLRGSIHYGYTFGSGTRLTVV.

This clone has a single count. The chain uses TRBV15 and TRBJ1-1; D possibly corresponds to TRBD1 (5 bases). This CDR3 is 17 amino acids long. CDR1 is LNHNV, CDR2 YYDKDF, per germline (reference sequence). Trimming stripped 0 bases from V and 4 bases from J, with 18 bases between. The CDR3 DNA is TGTGCCACCAGCAGAGATCCCCTCAGAGTTGGGGCCACTGAAGCTTTCTTT. It codes for CATSRDPLRVGATEAFF.

The chain uses TRBV6-1 and TRBJ1-2, with 7 bases that match TRBD1. The J segment lost 5 bases and the V segment lost 3 bases, leaving 9 bases of the junction unmatched. From germline, CDR1 is MNHNS and CDR2 SASEGT. The CDR3 is made up of 15 amino acids. In DNA form, the CDR3 reads TGTGCCAGCAGTGAGGAAGAGGGGGCGGGTTATGGCTACACCTTC. Amino acid sequence: CASSEEEGAGYGYTF.

In its sample, this clone was seen once. V usage is TRBV10-3 and J usage is TRBJ2-5; D is perhaps TRBD1 (6 bases). CDR3 length equals 15 residues. V was pared by 11 bases and J by 1 base, with 20 bases between. CDR1 ENHRY and CDR2 SYGVKD come from the germline V gene. CDR3 DNA: TGTGCCCATGCTAATTCTGGGGGCACCCAAGAGACCCAGTACTTC. This sequence encodes CAHANSGGTQETQYF.